Listed here are 2 T cell receptor beta chains from one sample, sequenced in a study of T cell responses to AZD1222 COVID-19 vaccine. TCRdb's copy holds only in-frame clones and misses some; the assay was immunoSEQ multiplex PCR. In the table there are over 100,000 clones, 93% of which are singletons. Sequencing was performed on peripheral blood, taken on day 0 of AZD1222 vaccination. All receptors come from an adult in good health.

The genes are TRBV5-1 and TRBJ2-1; D could derive from TRBD1 or TRBD2 (5 bases each). The CDR3 sequence is 15 residues long. V was trimmed by 7 bases and J by 6 bases, leaving 20 bases between them. Germline lookup yields CDR1 SGHRS and CDR2 YFSETQ. The CDR3 protein is CASRPGTFLANEQFF. The CDR3 bases are TGCGCCAGCCGGCCCGGGACCTTCCTTGCCAATGAGCAGTTCTTC.

This clone is a singleton in its sample. The V call is TRBV7-9, the J call TRBJ2-1, with D perhaps TRBD2 (6 bases). The CDR3 is 16 residues long. In germline, CDR1 is SEHNR, CDR2 FQNEAQ (reference sequence). V lost 5 bases and J lost 2, with 16 bases in between. CDR3 residues: CASSLGTPGPYNEQFF. The CDR3 DNA reads as TGTGCCAGCAGCCTCGGGACTCCGGGACCCTACAATGAGCAGTTCTTC.